This T cell receptor beta chain is from a study of persistence of HIV-infected CD4 T cells. Study-wide background: Suppressive ART had lasted a median of roughly eight years. Multiple blood draws of up to roughly 200 mL, except two donors with single leukapheresis.

As concerns this clone: Antigen: not known.

This was the immunoSEQ version 4 assay in survey mode. Each sample used up to 1 ug genomic DNA diluted to around 10 ng/uL. Assay: immunoSEQ multiplex PCR; the TCRdb copy retains only in-frame clones and omits some. Among 44,000 or so clones, roughly nine tenths were seen once, and the ten largest hold under 2%. With 6 bases removed from V and 9 bases from J, the gap between germline ends came to 18 bases. The CDR3 has 14 residues. CDR1 is SGHTA and CDR2 is FQGNSA in the germline V gene. Nonspecific anti-CD3/anti-CD28 bead stimulation represents the broad CD4+ T cell repertoire. Sorting selected CD4+ T cells upregulating both CD40 ligand and CD69.

The chain uses TRBV7-2 and TRBJ2-1, with a possible D match to TRBD2 (5 bases). This TCR derives from an adult man with HIV who was CMV-seropositive. The sample was CD4+ T cells sorted from PBMCs after 18-hour stimulation, taken from a patient who received antiretroviral therapy. CDR3: CASSLLPSAGEQFF. The CDR3 bases are TGTGCCAGCAGTTTATTACCCTCTGCGGGTGAGCAGTTCTTC.